This section outlines one TCR beta chain sequence together with its context. This same CDR3 is encoded by further DNA sequences in the sample. These data originate in a study of PD-L1 blockade in urothelial cancer. Time point reported: peripheral blood 6 weeks after treatment start. Using immunoSEQ multiplex PCR, the repertoire was profiled, and TCRdb retains in-frame clones only, with some absent. Among under 85,000 clones, around 93% were seen once, and the ten largest hold around 0.9%. The CDR3 covers 14 residues. The trim removed 3 bases at V and 0 bases at J, leaving 1 base unmatched. Germline CDR1 and CDR2: GTSNPN and SVGIG (reference sequence).

The source is a woman of 80 years or more with urothelial cancer. Specimen: PBMCs, collected around atezolizumab (anti-PD-L1) treatment. The V call is TRBV30, the J call TRBJ2-2; 7 nucleotides align to TRBD1. The CDR3 protein is CAWRDRANTGELFF. CDR3 sequence (DNA): TGTGCCTGGAGAGACAGGGCGAACACCGGGGAGCTGTTTTTT.